This TCR beta chain was retrieved from a study of T cell responses to AZD1222 COVID-19 vaccine. Overall study results and limits: Spike-specific TCR breadth and depth rose after two AZD1222 doses. Sampled repertoires all dated from after the peak T cell response. Possibly, clonal diversity was underestimated; donors were largely white British and included more females.

The repertoire was sequenced with immunoSEQ multiplex PCR; TCRdb's copy has only in-frame clones and lacks some. The profile shows about 150,000 clones, 90% to 95% of them singletons. Turning to this clone: Its antigen is still unknown.

The sequence derives from an adult in good health. Source: peripheral blood, taken on day 0 of AZD1222 vaccination.

The CDR3 region is CASSLGQGPTEAFF. CDR3 DNA sequence: TGTGCCAGCAGCTTAGGGCAGGGGCCCACTGAAGCTTTCTTT. The chain uses TRBV7-8 and TRBJ1-1; tentatively, D is TRBD1 (6 bases). The V gene's germline CDR1 is SGHVS and CDR2 FQNEAQ. The V and J ends lost 1 base and 4 bases respectively, with 10 bases between them. The length of the CDR3 is 14 residues.